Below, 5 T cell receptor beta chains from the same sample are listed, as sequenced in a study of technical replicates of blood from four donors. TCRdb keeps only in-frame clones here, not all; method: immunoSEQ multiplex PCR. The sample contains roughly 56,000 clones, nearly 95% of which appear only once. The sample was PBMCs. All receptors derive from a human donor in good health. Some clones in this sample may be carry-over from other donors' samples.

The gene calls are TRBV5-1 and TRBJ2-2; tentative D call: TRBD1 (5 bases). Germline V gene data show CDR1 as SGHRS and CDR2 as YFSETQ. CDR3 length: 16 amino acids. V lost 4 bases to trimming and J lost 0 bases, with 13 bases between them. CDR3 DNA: TGCGCCAGCAGCGGAACAGGAATCTCGAACACCGGGGAGCTGTTTTTT. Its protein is CASSGTGISNTGELFF.

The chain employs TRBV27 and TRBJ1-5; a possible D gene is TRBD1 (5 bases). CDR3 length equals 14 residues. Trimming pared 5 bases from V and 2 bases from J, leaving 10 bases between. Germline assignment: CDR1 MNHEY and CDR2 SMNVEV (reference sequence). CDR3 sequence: CASSPQQGNQPQHF. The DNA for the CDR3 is TGTGCCAGCAGTCCACAACAGGGCAATCAGCCCCAGCATTTT.

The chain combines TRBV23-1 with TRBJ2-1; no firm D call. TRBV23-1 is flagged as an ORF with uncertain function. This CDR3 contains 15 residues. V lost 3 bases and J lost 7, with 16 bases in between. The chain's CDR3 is CASSQSLFRMNEQFF. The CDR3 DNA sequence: TGCGCCAGCAGTCAGAGCCTTTTCCGTATGAATGAGCAGTTCTTC.

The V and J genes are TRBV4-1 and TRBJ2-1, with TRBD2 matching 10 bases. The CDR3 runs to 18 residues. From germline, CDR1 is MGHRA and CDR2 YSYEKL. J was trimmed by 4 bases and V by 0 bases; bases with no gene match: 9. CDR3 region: CASSQDLVLAGQYNEQFF. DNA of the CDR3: TGCGCCAGCAGCCAAGATTTGGTACTAGCGGGACAGTACAATGAGCAGTTCTTC.

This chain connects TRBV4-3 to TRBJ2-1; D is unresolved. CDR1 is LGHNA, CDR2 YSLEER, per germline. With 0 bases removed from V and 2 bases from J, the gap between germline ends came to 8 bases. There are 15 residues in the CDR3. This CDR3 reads CASSQDWATYNEQFF. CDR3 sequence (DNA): TGCGCCAGCAGCCAAGATTGGGCAACCTACAATGAGCAGTTCTTC.